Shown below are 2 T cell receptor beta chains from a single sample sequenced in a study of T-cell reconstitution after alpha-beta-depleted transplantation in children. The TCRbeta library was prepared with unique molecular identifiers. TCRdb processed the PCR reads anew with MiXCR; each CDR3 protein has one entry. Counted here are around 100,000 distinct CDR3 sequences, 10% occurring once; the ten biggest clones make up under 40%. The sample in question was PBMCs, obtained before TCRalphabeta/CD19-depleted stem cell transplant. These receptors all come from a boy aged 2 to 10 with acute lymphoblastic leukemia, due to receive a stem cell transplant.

CDR3 bases: TGCAGTGGAAGCCCAGGGCGGTACAATCAGCCCCAGCATTTT. It translates to CSGSPGRYNQPQHF. The chain employs TRBV20-1 and TRBJ1-5; tentatively, D is TRBD1 (5 bases). This CDR3 is 14 amino acids long. Trimming removed 7 bases from V and 3 bases from J, with 16 bases in between. CDR1 DFQATT and CDR2 SNEGSKA come from the germline V gene (reference sequence).

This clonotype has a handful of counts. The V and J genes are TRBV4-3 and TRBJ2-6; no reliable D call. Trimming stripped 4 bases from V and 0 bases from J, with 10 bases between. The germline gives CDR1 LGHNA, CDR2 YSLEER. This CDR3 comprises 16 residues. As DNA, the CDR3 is TGCGCCAGCAGCCGCGAATACGACTCTGGGGCCAACGTCCTGACTTTC. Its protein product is CASSREYDSGANVLTF.